A single sample gave rise to the 8 T cell receptor beta chains below, sequenced in a study of long-term antiretroviral therapy in people with HIV. The assay, immunoSEQ v3.0, was run at survey level. Using immunoSEQ multiplex PCR, the repertoire was profiled, and TCRdb retains in-frame clones only, with some absent. This table holds about 25,000 clones, around 80% found once. Here the sequenced sample was unsorted PBMCs, taken 3 years after starting antiretroviral therapy. These TCRs come from a man aged 18 to 29 with HIV.

This clone was detected only a few times. The genes are TRBV11-2 and TRBJ1-1; TRBD1 matches 9 bases. Germline V gene lookup returns CDR1 SGHAT and CDR2 FQNNGV. With V trimmed by 7 bases and J by 5 bases, 11 bases remained unmatched. This CDR3 is built from 15 residues. In nucleotides, the CDR3 is TGTGCCAGCACCCTACTGACAGGGGGAAATACTGAAGCTTTCTTT. This codes for CASTLLTGGNTEAFF.

The genes are TRBV2 and TRBJ1-2; D perhaps matches TRBD1 (6 bases). Germline V lookup: CDR1 SNHLY, CDR2 FYNNEI. CDR3 length equals 13 residues. The ends were cut back, 8 bases at V and 4 bases at J, with 14 bases in the middle. In nucleotides, the CDR3 is TGTGCCAGCCAGGAGGACAGTCTCTATGGCTACACCTTC. Amino acids: CASQEDSLYGYTF.

The J gene is TRBJ2-2, the V gene TRBV28; 10 bases agree with TRBD2. V gave up 10 bases and J gave up 4 bases; unmatched junction bases: 6. CDR3 length: 14 residues. The germline V gene encodes CDR1 MDHEN and CDR2 SYDVKM. Here the CDR3 reads CAIHSGGGTGELFF. CDR3 DNA sequence: TGTGCCATCCACAGCGGGGGGGGCACCGGGGAGCTGTTTTTT. Filled out from reference TRBV28 and TRBJ2-2, the complete variable domain reads DVKVTQSSRYLVKRTGEKVFLECVQDMDHENMFWYRQDPGLGLRLIYFSYDVKMKEKGDIPEGYSVSREKKERFSLILESASTNQTSMYLCAIHSGGGTGELFFGEGSRLTVL.

The chain is built from TRBV5-1 and TRBJ1-6; possibly TRBD1 for D (5 bases). The CDR3 runs 14 residues. The germline V gene has CDR1 SGHRS and CDR2 YFSETQ. The V gene lost 2 bases and the J gene lost 7 bases, with 10 bases spanning the gap. CDR3 nucleotides: TGCGCCAGCAGCTTATTGGGGACCAATTCACCCCTCCACTTT. It is translated as CASSLLGTNSPLHF.

The chain carries TRBV5-4 and TRBJ2-3, with no clear D. CDR3 length: 15 amino acids. Deletions cut 0 bases from V and 2 bases from J, with 10 bases between. Germline loops: CDR1 SGHNT, CDR2 YYREEE (reference sequence). The CDR3 region is CASSLGAVVTDTQYF. The CDR3, as DNA: TGTGCCAGCAGCTTGGGGGCAGTGGTCACAGATACGCAGTATTTT. The variable domain in full, with the rest retrieved from reference TRBV5-4 and TRBJ2-3, is ETGVTQSPTHLIKTRGQQVTLRCSSQSGHNTVSWYQQALGQGPQFIFQYYREEENGRGNFPPRFSGLQFPNYSSELNVNALELDDSALYLCASSLGAVVTDTQYFGPGTRLTVL.

The V gene is TRBV20-1, the J gene TRBJ2-3; no firm D call. Germline CDR1 is DFQATT and CDR2 is SNEGSKA (reference sequence). V was cut by 6 bases and J by 9 bases, with 13 bases left in between. The CDR3 has 11 residues. This chain's CDR3 is CSARAVETQYF. The CDR3 DNA is TGCAGTGCCCGGGCCGTTGAGACGCAGTATTTT.

The V call is TRBV10-3, the J call TRBJ2-7; weak D call: TRBD1 (6 bases). CDR1 and CDR2 (germline): ENHRY, SYGVKD. Between the trimmed V and J ends, which lost 5 bases and 6 bases, there was a span of 17 bases. This CDR3 has 14 residues. CDR3 loop: CAISIRDIGVEQYF. As DNA, the CDR3 is TGTGCCATCAGTATCCGGGACATCGGTGTCGAGCAGTACTTC.

The gene calls are TRBV29-1 and TRBJ2-7; D could derive from TRBD1 or TRBD2 (7 bases each). Trimming pared 4 bases from V and 2 bases from J, leaving 15 bases between. Germline-derived CDR1 and CDR2 are SQVTM and ANQGSEA. The CDR3 loop spans 14 amino acids. CDR3 coding DNA: TGCAGCGTTGGTGGGAGGGACAGACCCTACGAGCAGTACTTC. Residues: CSVGGRDRPYEQYF.